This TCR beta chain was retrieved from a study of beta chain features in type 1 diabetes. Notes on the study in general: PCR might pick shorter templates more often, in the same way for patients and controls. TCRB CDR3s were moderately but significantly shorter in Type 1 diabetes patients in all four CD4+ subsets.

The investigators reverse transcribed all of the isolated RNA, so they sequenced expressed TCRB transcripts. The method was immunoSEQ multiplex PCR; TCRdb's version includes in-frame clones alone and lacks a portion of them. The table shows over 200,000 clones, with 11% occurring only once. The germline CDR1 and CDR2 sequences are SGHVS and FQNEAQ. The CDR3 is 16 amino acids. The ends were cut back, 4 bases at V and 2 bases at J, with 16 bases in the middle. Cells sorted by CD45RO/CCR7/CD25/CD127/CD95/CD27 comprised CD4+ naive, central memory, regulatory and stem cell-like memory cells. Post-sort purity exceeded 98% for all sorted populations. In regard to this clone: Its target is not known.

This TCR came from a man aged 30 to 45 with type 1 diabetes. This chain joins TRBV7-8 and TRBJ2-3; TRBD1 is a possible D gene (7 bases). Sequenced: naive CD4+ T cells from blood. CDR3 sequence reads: CASSSGGRTVTDTQYF. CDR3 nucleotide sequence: TGTGCCAGCAGCTCAGGGGGGAGAACGGTCACAGATACGCAGTATTTT.